Listed here are 21 T cell receptor beta chains from one sample, sequenced in a study. TCRdb ran MiXCR on the 5' RACE reads and lists one entry per CDR3 protein. The sample lists approximately 44,000 distinct CDR3 sequences; roughly 29% were seen once. The specimen sequenced was memory CD4+ T cells sorted from a lymph node. This sample's subset: memory CD4+ T cells, CD4+CD45RO+CD25-. These receptors came from a female donor with breast cancer.

In this sample, this clonotype turned up a few times. This chain connects TRBV20-1 to TRBJ2-7, with D perhaps assigned TRBD1 or TRBD2 (5 bases each). Germline CDR1 is DFQATT and CDR2 is SNEGSKA (reference sequence). This CDR3 region has 12 residues. The V and J ends lost 5 bases and 3 bases respectively, with 11 bases between them. DNA for the CDR3: TGCAGTGCTGTGGGACCGAGCTACGAGCAGTACTTC. This codes for CSAVGPSYEQYF.

The V call is TRBV20-1, the J call TRBJ2-2; TRBD1 agrees at 9 bases. V shed 2 bases and J 8 bases; nucleotides not matched to a gene: 6. The CDR3 has 14 residues. Germline lookup yields CDR1 DFQATT and CDR2 SNEGSKA (reference sequence). The CDR3 region has the DNA TGCAGTGCTAGATCCGACAGGGGGATGGGGGAGCTGTTTTTT. It encodes CSARSDRGMGELFF.

The chain joins TRBV12-3 or TRBV12-4 to TRBJ1-4; a weak D match, TRBD1 (5 bases). CDR3 length: 13 residues. V gave up 5 bases and J gave up 7 bases, with 11 bases separating them. The CDR3 DNA follows: TGTGCCAGCAGTCCAGGGATCGGTGAAAAACTGTTTTTT. This gives the protein CASSPGIGEKLFF.

The chain recombines TRBV6-2 or TRBV6-3 with TRBJ1-6, with 8 nucleotides matching TRBD1. V lost 6 bases and J lost 10; bases outside the gene matches: 8. CDR3 length: 14 residues. CDR1 MNHEY and CDR2 SVGEGT come from the germline V gene. The CDR3 DNA is TGTGCCAGCAGACAAGGACAGGGAACCTCACCCCTCCACTTT. This gives the protein CASRQGQGTSPLHF.

The chain combines TRBV7-2 with TRBJ2-1, with D perhaps TRBD2 (7 bases). The V and J ends lost 5 bases and 5 bases respectively, with 13 bases between them. Germline loops: CDR1 SGHTA, CDR2 FQGNSA. The CDR3 has 14 residues. The CDR3 DNA sequence: TGTGCCAGCAGCCCCGGGGGGACAAACAATGAGCAGTTCTTC. Its protein product is CASSPGGTNNEQFF.

The chain joins TRBV20-1 to TRBJ2-7, with TRBD1 identical over 7 bases. The CDR3 extends over 14 amino acids. The V and J ends lost 4 bases and 4 bases, in that order; junction bases with no gene match: 10. Germline CDR1 reads DFQATT; CDR2 reads SNEGSKA (reference sequence). DNA for the CDR3: TGCAGTGCTACCCTAGGACAGACAGGGTACGAGCAGTACTTC. Encoded protein: CSATLGQTGYEQYF.

This clonotype appeared a few times. The chain has TRBV7-8 and TRBJ2-2; D might be TRBD2 (6 bases). The CDR3 totals 19 residues. In germline, CDR1 is SGHVS, CDR2 FQNEAQ. V lost 0 bases and J 4 bases, leaving 21 bases between the germline ends. In nucleotides, the CDR3 is TGTGCCAGCAGCTTAGCTCGGGGCTTTGGGGGAGGTGGCACCGGGGAGCTGTTTTTT. Its protein product is CASSLARGFGGGGTGELFF. The variable domain in full, completed from reference TRBV7-8 and TRBJ2-2, reads GAGVSQSPRYKVAKRGQDVALRCDPISGHVSLFWYQQALGQGPEFLTYFQNEAQLDKSGLPSDRFFAERPEGSVSTLKIQRTQQEDSAVYLCASSLARGFGGGGTGELFFGEGSRLTVL.

This clonotype was picked up a small number of times. This chain links TRBV6-5 with TRBJ1-1; TRBD1 agrees at 7 bases. V was pared by 5 bases and J by 0 bases, with 18 bases of the junction left unmatched. The germline V gene encodes CDR1 MNHEY and CDR2 SVGAGI. This CDR3 is 19 amino acids long. The CDR3: CASSPEGAGRLAMNTEAFF. The CDR3 DNA reads as TGTGCCAGCAGTCCTGAGGGGGCGGGGAGGCTTGCAATGAACACTGAAGCTTTCTTT.

The gene calls are TRBV4-2 and TRBJ1-5, with a possible D match to TRBD1 (5 bases). Germline assignment: CDR1 LGHNA and CDR2 YNFKEQ. The V gene lost 4 bases and the J gene lost 7 bases, with 17 bases spanning the gap. The CDR3 sequence is 15 residues long. CDR3 region: CASSPDGAARQPQHF. Here the CDR3 DNA reads TGTGCCAGCAGCCCGGACGGGGCAGCCCGGCAGCCCCAGCATTTT.

This chain connects TRBV28 to TRBJ1-5, with TRBD1 as a possible D gene (5 bases). Trimming cost V 5 bases and J 7 bases, with 12 bases left between them. Per the germline V gene, CDR1 is MDHEN and CDR2 is SYDVKM. CDR3 length: 13 residues. The CDR3 DNA sequence: TGTGCCAGCAGTCCAGGGATGATCCAGCCCCAGCATTTT. Protein: CASSPGMIQPQHF. The full variable domain, its missing parts supplied by reference TRBV28 and TRBJ1-5, is DVKVTQSSRYLVKRTGEKVFLECVQDMDHENMFWYRQDPGLGLRLIYFSYDVKMKEKGDIPEGYSVSREKKERFSLILESASTNQTSMYLCASSPGMIQPQHFGDGTRLSIL.

V is TRBV7-6 and J is TRBJ1-5; D uncertain. The CDR3 loop spans 12 amino acids. Germline V lookup: CDR1 SGHVS, CDR2 FNYEAQ. The V end was cut by 5 bases, the J end by 5 bases, with 7 bases between. CDR3 DNA sequence: TGTGCCAGCAGCGGATATGATCAGCCCCAGCATTTT. Translating it yields CASSGYDQPQHF. The full variable domain, rest sourced from reference TRBV7-6 and TRBJ1-5, is GAGVSQSPRYKVTKRGQDVALRCDPISGHVSLYWYRQALGQGPEFLTYFNYEAQQDKSGLPNDRFSAERPEGSISTLTIQRTEQRDSAMYRCASSGYDQPQHFGDGTRLSIL.

Many counts were recorded for this clonotype. The CDR3 region has the DNA TGCAGTGCTAGAGATTGGCAAGGGGGGATCAGCAGCAATCAGCCCCAGCATTTT. This codes for CSARDWQGGISSNQPQHF. J is TRBJ1-5 and V is TRBV20-1; tentative D call: TRBD1 (6 bases). The V gene's germline CDR1 is DFQATT and CDR2 SNEGSKA (reference sequence). The CDR3 totals 18 residues. The ends were cut back, 0 bases at V and 1 base at J, with 19 bases in the middle.

The chain couples TRBV12-3 or TRBV12-4 to TRBJ2-2; TRBD2 might be the D (5 bases). V gave up 4 bases and J gave up 8 bases, with 17 bases separating them. The CDR3 totals 15 residues. CDR3 sequence: CASSSHGLAEGELFF. Written as DNA, the CDR3 is TGTGCCAGCAGTTCCCATGGGCTAGCCGAAGGGGAGCTGTTTTTT.

V and J are TRBV5-4 and TRBJ2-5; D is perhaps TRBD2 (7 bases). Trimming shortened V by 5 bases and J by 9 bases, and 11 bases separated the two germline ends. The CDR3 is made up of 11 amino acids. CDR1 is SGHNT, CDR2 YYREEE, per germline (reference sequence). The CDR3 protein is CASSGGGAQYF. CDR3 DNA: TGTGCCAGCAGTGGAGGGGGGGCCCAGTACTTC.

This clonotype has a handful of counts. The chain has TRBV5-1 and TRBJ2-7; D remains ambiguous. The V gene's germline CDR1 is SGHRS and CDR2 YFSETQ. CDR3 length: 16 amino acids. Trimming took off 4 bases at V and 3 bases at J, with 20 bases between the two ends. The CDR3 DNA is TGCGCCAGCAGCCCAATAGACAAGGCGGAACTCTACGAGCAGTACTTC. It yields the protein CASSPIDKAELYEQYF.

In this sample, this clonotype turned up many times. The CDR3 protein is CASTNERGWTF. In DNA, the CDR3 is TGTGCCAGCACCAACGAAAGGGGGTGGACCTTC. The V call is TRBV6-5, the J call TRBJ1-2; tentative D call: TRBD1 (6 bases). The CDR3 covers 11 residues. Germline assignment: CDR1 MNHEY and CDR2 SVGAGI. Trimming took 7 bases from V and 14 from J, leaving 17 bases between them.

This clonotype was counted only a few times. The gene calls are TRBV5-6 and TRBJ2-6; D is uncertain. This CDR3 is built from 17 residues. The germline V and J ends were trimmed by 0 bases and 0 bases, with 10 bases remaining between them. Germline V CDR1 and CDR2: SGHDT, YYEEEE. In nucleotides, the CDR3 is TGTGCCAGCAGCTTGGCCAAAGCAAGCTCTGGGGCCAACGTCCTGACTTTC. This codes for CASSLAKASSGANVLTF.

The chain carries TRBV12-3 or TRBV12-4 and TRBJ1-5; TRBD1 matches at 7 bases. J was trimmed by 0 bases and V by 5 bases; bases with no gene match: 7. This CDR3 contains 16 residues. This CDR3 is CASSPMDRYSNQPQHF. Here the CDR3 DNA reads TGTGCCAGCAGTCCTATGGACAGGTATAGCAATCAGCCCCAGCATTTT.

The sample holds a few counts of this clonotype. V and J are TRBV20-1 and TRBJ2-7; the match to TRBD2 covers 7 bases. CDR1 is DFQATT, CDR2 SNEGSKA, per germline (reference sequence). CDR3 length equals 16 residues. The V segment lost 2 bases and the J segment 5 bases; nucleotides outside the gene matches: 15. CDR3: CSARSPGRGSIDEQYF. The CDR3 bases are TGCAGTGCTAGATCTCCCGGCCGCGGGAGTATCGACGAGCAGTACTTC.

This clonotype was seen a few times. This chain joins TRBV5-5 and TRBJ2-3; D is uncertain. Germline CDR1 is SGHKS and CDR2 is YYEKEE (reference sequence). The V end lost 2 bases, the J end lost 0 bases, and 10 bases lay between the germline ends. This CDR3 comprises 15 residues. CDR3 sequence reads: CASSFRYPSTDTQYF. Here the CDR3 DNA reads TGTGCCAGCAGCTTCCGCTATCCTAGCACAGATACGCAGTATTTT.

The CDR3 region is CASSLEGGTEAFF. The CDR3 bases are TGCGCCAGCAGCTTGGAGGGGGGTACTGAAGCTTTCTTT. The V call is TRBV5-1, the J call TRBJ1-1, with D perhaps TRBD1 (6 bases). The CDR3 covers 13 residues. Trimming shortened V by 0 bases and J by 5 bases, and 8 bases separated the two germline ends. Germline-derived CDR1 and CDR2 are SGHRS and YFSETQ.